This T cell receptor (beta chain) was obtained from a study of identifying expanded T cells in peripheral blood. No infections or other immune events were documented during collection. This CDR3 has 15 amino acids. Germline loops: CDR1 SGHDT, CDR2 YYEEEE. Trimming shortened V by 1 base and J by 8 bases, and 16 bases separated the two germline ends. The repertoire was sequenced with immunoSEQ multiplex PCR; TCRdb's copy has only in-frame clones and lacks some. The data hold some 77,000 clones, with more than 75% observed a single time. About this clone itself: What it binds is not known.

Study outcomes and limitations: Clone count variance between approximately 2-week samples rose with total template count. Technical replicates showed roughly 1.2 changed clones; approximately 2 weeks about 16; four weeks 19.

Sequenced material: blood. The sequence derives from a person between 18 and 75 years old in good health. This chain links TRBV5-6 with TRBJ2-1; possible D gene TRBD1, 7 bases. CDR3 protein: CASSLPGGSRYEQFF. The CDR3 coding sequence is TGTGCCAGCAGCTTGCCAGGGGGGTCACGGTATGAGCAGTTCTTC.